This is a list of T cell receptor beta chains from one sample in a study of blood T cells in healthy people across ages. TCRdb passed the 5' RACE reads through MiXCR, listing each CDR3 protein once. The data show roughly 500,000 distinct CDR3 sequences, with around 24% seen just once and around 10% held by the top ten. These data are also associated with another study on T cells of mothers and their children.

What was sequenced was blood. Source of these receptors: a boy aged 5-17 years in good health. Both conserved end residues are part of each CDR3. Fields, in order: J gene, V gene, clone size, D gene, CDR3 protein, CDR3 DNA. D genes are given only for firm matches. A row's size may be missing; if present it is once, few, many or a size class.

j_call: TRBJ2-7
v_call: TRBV6-2/TRBV6-3
clone_size: -
d_call: -
cdr3_aa: CASSQVFGGEQYF
cdr3_nt: TGTGCCAGCAGCCAAGTGTTCGGGGGCGAGCAGTACTTC

j_call: TRBJ1-1
v_call: TRBV2
clone_size: -
d_call: -
cdr3_aa: CASSEGQVEAFF
cdr3_nt: TGTGCCAGCAGTGAAGGGCAGGTTGAAGCTTTCTTT

j_call: TRBJ1-1
v_call: TRBV11-1
clone_size: -
d_call: -
cdr3_aa: CASSLINLNTEAFF
cdr3_nt: TGTGCCAGCAGCCTTATTAATTTGAACACTGAAGCTTTCTTT

j_call: TRBJ2-1
v_call: TRBV7-6
clone_size: few
d_call: TRBD2
cdr3_aa: CASSLELAGAGQFF
cdr3_nt: TGTGCCAGCAGCTTAGAGCTAGCGGGAGCTGGGCAGTTCTTC

j_call: TRBJ1-1
v_call: TRBV13
clone_size: few
d_call: -
cdr3_aa: CASRDNTEAFF
cdr3_nt: TGTGCCAGCAGGGATAACACTGAAGCTTTCTTT

j_call: TRBJ2-7
v_call: TRBV11-2
clone_size: many
d_call: TRBD1
cdr3_aa: CASSSVQGQGAYEQYF
cdr3_nt: TGTGCCAGCAGCTCCGTCCAGGGACAGGGGGCCTACGAGCAGTACTTC

j_call: TRBJ1-2
v_call: TRBV7-2
clone_size: -
d_call: -
cdr3_aa: CASSHYGYTF
cdr3_nt: TGTGCCAGCAGCCACTATGGCTACACCTTC

j_call: TRBJ2-1
v_call: TRBV5-1
clone_size: -
d_call: TRBD2
cdr3_aa: CASSLGLAGGGEQFF
cdr3_nt: TGCGCCAGCAGCCTGGGACTAGCTGGGGGAGGGGAGCAGTTCTTC

j_call: TRBJ2-1
v_call: TRBV24-1
clone_size: few
d_call: TRBD2
cdr3_aa: CATSGAGGVNEQFF
cdr3_nt: TGTGCCACCTCGGGGGCGGGAGGGGTCAATGAGCAGTTCTTC

j_call: TRBJ1-1
v_call: TRBV29-1
clone_size: few
d_call: -
cdr3_aa: CSVPQGDTEAFF
cdr3_nt: TGCAGCGTGCCACAGGGCGACACTGAAGCTTTCTTT

j_call: TRBJ1-4
v_call: TRBV12-3/TRBV12-4
clone_size: -
d_call: -
cdr3_aa: CASSLLANNEKLFF
cdr3_nt: TGTGCCAGCAGTTTGTTGGCCAATAATGAAAAACTGTTTTTT

j_call: TRBJ1-2
v_call: TRBV12-3/TRBV12-4
clone_size: -
d_call: TRBD1
cdr3_aa: CASTMGQADYGYTF
cdr3_nt: TGTGCCAGCACCATGGGACAGGCCGACTATGGCTACACCTTC

j_call: TRBJ2-1
v_call: TRBV20-1
clone_size: -
d_call: TRBD2
cdr3_aa: CSARPPTSGIIHEQFF
cdr3_nt: TGCAGTGCACGGCCTCCGACTAGCGGGATTATCCATGAGCAGTTCTTC

j_call: TRBJ2-1
v_call: TRBV18
clone_size: -
d_call: TRBD1
cdr3_aa: CASSRDRGDEQFF
cdr3_nt: TGTGCCAGCTCACGGGACAGGGGCGATGAGCAGTTCTTC

j_call: TRBJ2-7
v_call: TRBV15
clone_size: few
d_call: -
cdr3_aa: CATSRGYEQYF
cdr3_nt: TGTGCCACCAGCAGAGGCTACGAGCAGTACTTC

j_call: TRBJ1-4
v_call: TRBV18
clone_size: few
d_call: -
cdr3_aa: CASSPFGRTTNEKLFF
cdr3_nt: TGTGCCAGCTCACCTTTCGGCAGGACAACTAATGAAAAACTGTTTTTT

j_call: TRBJ2-5
v_call: TRBV28
clone_size: few
d_call: TRBD2
cdr3_aa: CASSLRTSGIQETQYF
cdr3_nt: TGTGCCAGCAGTCTTCGGACTAGCGGGATTCAAGAGACCCAGTACTTC

j_call: TRBJ2-7
v_call: TRBV2
clone_size: -
d_call: -
cdr3_aa: CASSGRDSPAYEQYF
cdr3_nt: TGTGCCAGCAGTGGCCGGGACTCCCCAGCCTACGAGCAGTACTTC

j_call: TRBJ2-4
v_call: TRBV5-5
clone_size: few
d_call: -
cdr3_aa: CASSFVGLAKNIQYF
cdr3_nt: TGTGCCAGCAGCTTCGTCGGACTAGCCAAAAACATTCAGTACTTC

j_call: TRBJ2-1
v_call: TRBV2
clone_size: -
d_call: TRBD1
cdr3_aa: CASSGPTDRQVYNEQFF
cdr3_nt: TGTGCCAGCAGTGGCCCAACGGACAGGCAAGTCTACAATGAGCAGTTCTTC

j_call: TRBJ2-5
v_call: TRBV20-1
clone_size: few
d_call: -
cdr3_aa: CSARVDSGWGETQYF
cdr3_nt: TGCAGTGCTAGAGTAGATAGCGGCTGGGGGGAGACCCAGTACTTC

j_call: TRBJ2-5
v_call: TRBV28
clone_size: -
d_call: TRBD2
cdr3_aa: CASSLTLGLVAQYF
cdr3_nt: TGTGCCAGCAGTTTAACGCTGGGACTAGTAGCCCAGTACTTC

j_call: TRBJ2-7
v_call: TRBV27
clone_size: -
d_call: TRBD1
cdr3_aa: CASSRTGAGDEQYF
cdr3_nt: TGTGCCAGCAGTCGGACAGGAGCTGGGGACGAGCAGTACTTC

j_call: TRBJ2-7
v_call: TRBV20-1
clone_size: -
d_call: TRBD1
cdr3_aa: CSARRQGEQYF
cdr3_nt: TGCAGTGCTAGACGACAGGGCGAGCAGTACTTC

j_call: TRBJ1-2
v_call: TRBV5-1
clone_size: few
d_call: -
cdr3_aa: CASSLGQAQTSYGYTF
cdr3_nt: TGCGCCAGCAGCTTGGGACAGGCCCAAACCTCCTATGGCTACACCTTC

j_call: TRBJ1-1
v_call: TRBV6-6
clone_size: few
d_call: -
cdr3_aa: CASSYQDREAFF
cdr3_nt: TGTGCCAGCAGTTACCAGGACAGAGAAGCTTTCTTT

j_call: TRBJ2-7
v_call: TRBV2
clone_size: -
d_call: TRBD2
cdr3_aa: CASQLADHEQYF
cdr3_nt: TGTGCCAGTCAACTAGCGGACCACGAGCAGTACTTC

j_call: TRBJ2-7
v_call: TRBV6-1
clone_size: -
d_call: TRBD2
cdr3_aa: CASKMGTSGRAYEQYF
cdr3_nt: TGTGCCAGCAAGATGGGGACTAGCGGGAGGGCCTACGAGCAGTACTTC

j_call: TRBJ2-1
v_call: TRBV3-1
clone_size: -
d_call: TRBD1
cdr3_aa: CASSQRGQAYNEQFF
cdr3_nt: TGTGCCAGCAGCCAAAGGGGACAGGCCTACAATGAGCAGTTCTTC

j_call: TRBJ2-5
v_call: TRBV20-1
clone_size: -
d_call: TRBD1
cdr3_aa: CSARPQQGLETQYF
cdr3_nt: TGCAGTGCTAGACCCCAACAGGGGCTAGAGACCCAGTACTTC

j_call: TRBJ2-2
v_call: TRBV28
clone_size: few
d_call: TRBD2
cdr3_aa: CASTLAGGPHTGELFF
cdr3_nt: TGTGCCAGCACACTAGCGGGAGGGCCCCACACCGGGGAGCTGTTTTTT

j_call: TRBJ2-7
v_call: TRBV4-3
clone_size: -
d_call: TRBD1
cdr3_aa: CASSQEGGQGLYEQYF
cdr3_nt: TGCGCCAGCAGCCAAGAAGGGGGACAGGGCCTCTACGAGCAGTACTTC

j_call: TRBJ2-5
v_call: TRBV6-5
clone_size: many
d_call: TRBD1
cdr3_aa: CASSYSSTGIETQYF
cdr3_nt: TGTGCCAGCAGTTACTCGTCGACAGGGATCGAGACCCAGTACTTC

j_call: TRBJ2-1
v_call: TRBV5-6
clone_size: few
d_call: TRBD2
cdr3_aa: CASSLGTRPEQFF
cdr3_nt: TGTGCCAGCAGCTTGGGGACTAGGCCTGAGCAGTTCTTC

j_call: TRBJ2-7
v_call: TRBV12-3/TRBV12-4
clone_size: -
d_call: -
cdr3_aa: CATTGREGYEQYF
cdr3_nt: TGTGCCACCACGGGGCGGGAAGGATACGAGCAGTACTTC

j_call: TRBJ1-2
v_call: TRBV5-1
clone_size: few
d_call: -
cdr3_aa: CASSLAGGANTRGYTF
cdr3_nt: TGCGCCAGCAGCTTGGCTGGGGGCGCTAATACGCGCGGCTACACCTTC

j_call: TRBJ2-4
v_call: TRBV20-1
clone_size: many
d_call: TRBD1
cdr3_aa: CSAHPGQGAKNIQYF
cdr3_nt: TGCAGTGCGCACCCGGGACAGGGGGCCAAAAACATTCAGTACTTC

j_call: TRBJ2-5
v_call: TRBV2
clone_size: many
d_call: -
cdr3_aa: CASSYKTQGREETQYF
cdr3_nt: TGTGCCAGCAGCTACAAGACGCAGGGGAGGGAAGAGACCCAGTACTTC

j_call: TRBJ2-5
v_call: TRBV24-1
clone_size: -
d_call: -
cdr3_aa: CATRRYQETQYF
cdr3_nt: TGTGCCACCAGGAGGTACCAAGAGACCCAGTACTTC

j_call: TRBJ2-2
v_call: TRBV5-1
clone_size: -
d_call: -
cdr3_aa: CASSVGIITGELFF
cdr3_nt: TGCGCCAGCAGCGTCGGGATAATCACCGGGGAGCTGTTTTTT

j_call: TRBJ2-5
v_call: TRBV7-8
clone_size: many
d_call: TRBD2
cdr3_aa: CASSWGLAGETQYF
cdr3_nt: TGTGCCAGCAGCTGGGGACTAGCTGGTGAGACCCAGTACTTC

j_call: TRBJ2-1
v_call: TRBV2
clone_size: few
d_call: -
cdr3_aa: CASRPLGTRYNEQFF
cdr3_nt: TGTGCCAGCAGACCTTTAGGGACAAGATACAATGAGCAGTTCTTC

j_call: TRBJ1-1
v_call: TRBV4-3
clone_size: few
d_call: -
cdr3_aa: CASSQVSADSLGNTEAFF
cdr3_nt: TGCGCCAGCAGCCAAGTGTCCGCGGACAGCCTGGGGAACACTGAAGCTTTCTTT

j_call: TRBJ1-4
v_call: TRBV5-1
clone_size: many
d_call: -
cdr3_aa: CASATGAQEKLFF
cdr3_nt: TGCGCCAGCGCTACCGGGGCTCAGGAAAAACTGTTTTTT

j_call: TRBJ1-4
v_call: TRBV5-1
clone_size: -
d_call: -
cdr3_aa: CASSLGGEYEKLFF
cdr3_nt: TGCGCCAGCAGCTTGGGAGGGGAATATGAAAAACTGTTTTTT

j_call: TRBJ2-1
v_call: TRBV7-9
clone_size: -
d_call: TRBD2
cdr3_aa: CASSLGAGARHEQFF
cdr3_nt: TGTGCCAGCAGCCTGGGAGCGGGAGCTCGGCATGAGCAGTTCTTC

j_call: TRBJ1-2
v_call: TRBV27
clone_size: -
d_call: -
cdr3_aa: CASSLDGGTGYTF
cdr3_nt: TGTGCCAGCAGTTTGGATGGGGGGACCGGCTACACCTTC

j_call: TRBJ2-1
v_call: TRBV6-2/TRBV6-3
clone_size: few
d_call: TRBD1
cdr3_aa: CASRPSGGTAYNEQFF
cdr3_nt: TGTGCCAGCAGGCCTAGTGGTGGGACAGCCTACAATGAGCAGTTCTTC

j_call: TRBJ2-7
v_call: TRBV13
clone_size: -
d_call: -
cdr3_aa: CASSLRNPSEQYF
cdr3_nt: TGTGCCAGCAGCTTAAGAAATCCGTCCGAGCAGTACTTC

j_call: TRBJ1-6
v_call: TRBV2
clone_size: -
d_call: -
cdr3_aa: CASSEGGSRSPLHF
cdr3_nt: TGTGCCAGCAGTGAAGGAGGGTCTAGATCACCCCTCCACTTT

j_call: TRBJ1-1
v_call: TRBV7-9
clone_size: -
d_call: -
cdr3_aa: CASSLAWAIEDTEAFF
cdr3_nt: TGTGCCAGCAGCTTAGCGTGGGCTATAGAAGACACTGAAGCTTTCTTT

j_call: TRBJ2-3
v_call: TRBV15
clone_size: -
d_call: -
cdr3_aa: CATSRDLPGPRLDTQYF
cdr3_nt: TGTGCCACCAGCAGAGATCTACCGGGGCCGCGGTTAGATACGCAGTATTTT

j_call: TRBJ2-2
v_call: TRBV27
clone_size: -
d_call: TRBD1
cdr3_aa: CASTYSGGVNTGELFF
cdr3_nt: TGTGCCAGCACCTATTCAGGGGGAGTCAACACCGGGGAGCTGTTTTTT

j_call: TRBJ2-3
v_call: TRBV28
clone_size: -
d_call: -
cdr3_aa: CASSPRFGRGRTDTQYF
cdr3_nt: TGTGCCAGCAGTCCCCGGTTCGGTAGAGGACGAACAGATACGCAGTATTTT

j_call: TRBJ2-1
v_call: TRBV5-1
clone_size: many
d_call: -
cdr3_aa: CASSLFSEYNEQFF
cdr3_nt: TGCGCCAGCAGCTTGTTTTCGGAGTACAATGAGCAGTTCTTC

j_call: TRBJ1-4
v_call: TRBV27
clone_size: few
d_call: -
cdr3_aa: CVPGAGTTDGNEKLFF
cdr3_nt: TGTGTGCCAGGGGCAGGAACAACTGACGGGAATGAAAAACTGTTTTTT

j_call: TRBJ2-3
v_call: TRBV28
clone_size: few
d_call: -
cdr3_aa: CASSPTSFGSTDTQYF
cdr3_nt: TGTGCCAGCAGTCCTACCAGCTTTGGGAGCACAGATACGCAGTATTTT